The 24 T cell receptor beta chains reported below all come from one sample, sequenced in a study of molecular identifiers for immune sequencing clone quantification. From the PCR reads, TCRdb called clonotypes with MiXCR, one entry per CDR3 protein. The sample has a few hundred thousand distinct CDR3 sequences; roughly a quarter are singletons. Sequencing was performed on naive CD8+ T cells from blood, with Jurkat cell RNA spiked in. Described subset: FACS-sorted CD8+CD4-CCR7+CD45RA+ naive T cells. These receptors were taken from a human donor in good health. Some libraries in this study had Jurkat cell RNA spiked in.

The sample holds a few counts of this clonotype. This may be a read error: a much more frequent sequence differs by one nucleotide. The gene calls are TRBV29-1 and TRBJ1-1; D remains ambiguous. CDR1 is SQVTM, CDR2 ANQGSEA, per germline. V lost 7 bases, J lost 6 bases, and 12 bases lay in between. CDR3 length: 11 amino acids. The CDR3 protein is CSGEREAEAFF. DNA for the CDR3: TGCAGCGGAGAAAGGGAGGCTGAAGCTTTCTTT.

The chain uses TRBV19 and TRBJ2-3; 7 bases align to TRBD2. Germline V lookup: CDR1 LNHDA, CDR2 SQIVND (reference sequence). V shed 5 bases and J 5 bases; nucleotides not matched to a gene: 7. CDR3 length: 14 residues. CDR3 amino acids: CASSGRELVDTQYF. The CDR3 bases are TGTGCCAGTAGTGGGAGGGAGTTGGTAGATACGCAGTATTTT.

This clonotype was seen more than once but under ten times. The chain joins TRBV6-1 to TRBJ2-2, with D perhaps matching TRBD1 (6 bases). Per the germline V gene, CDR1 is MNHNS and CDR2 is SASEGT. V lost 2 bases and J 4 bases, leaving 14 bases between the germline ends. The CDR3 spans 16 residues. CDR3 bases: TGTGCCAGCAGTGAATACAGGGTAATGGGCACCGGGGAGCTGTTTTTT. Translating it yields CASSEYRVMGTGELFF.

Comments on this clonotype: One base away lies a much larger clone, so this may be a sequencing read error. The CDR3 here is CSARDLRAGALFF. CDR3 DNA sequence: TGCAGTGCTAGAGATCTAAGGGCCGGGGCGCTGTTTTTT. The rearrangement links TRBV20-1 to TRBJ2-2; perhaps D is TRBD1 or TRBD2 (5 bases each). Germline assignment: CDR1 DFQATT and CDR2 SNEGSKA (reference sequence). The CDR3 loop spans 13 amino acids.

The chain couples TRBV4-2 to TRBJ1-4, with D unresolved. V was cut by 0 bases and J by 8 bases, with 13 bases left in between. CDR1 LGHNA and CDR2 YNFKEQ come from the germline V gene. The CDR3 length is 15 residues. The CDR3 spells CASSQELAGPEKLFF. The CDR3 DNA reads TGTGCCAGCAGCCAAGAATTAGCCGGGCCCGAAAAACTGTTTTTT.

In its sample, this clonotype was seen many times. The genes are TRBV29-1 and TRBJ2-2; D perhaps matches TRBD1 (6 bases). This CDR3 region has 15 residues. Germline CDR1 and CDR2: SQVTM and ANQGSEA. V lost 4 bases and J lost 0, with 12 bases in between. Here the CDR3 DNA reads TGCAGCGTTGTGGACAGCCGAACGAACACCGGGGAGCTGTTTTTT. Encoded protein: CSVVDSRTNTGELFF.

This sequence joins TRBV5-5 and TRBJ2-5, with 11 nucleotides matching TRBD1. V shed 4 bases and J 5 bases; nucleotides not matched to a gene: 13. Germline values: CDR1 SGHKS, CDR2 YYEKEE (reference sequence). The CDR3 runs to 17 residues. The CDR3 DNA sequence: TGTGCCAGCAGCGAGGACAGGGGGCCGGACCCTCACGAGACCCAGTACTTC. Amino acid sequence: CASSEDRGPDPHETQYF. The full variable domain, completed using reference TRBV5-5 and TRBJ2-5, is DAGVTQSPTHLIKTRGQQVTLRCSPISGHKSVSWYQQVLGQGPQFIFQYYEKEERGRGNFPDRFSARQFPNYSSELNVNALLLGDSALYLCASSEDRGPDPHETQYFGPGTRLLVL.

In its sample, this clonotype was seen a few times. The chain's CDR3 is CSVPGLAGLSSYNEQFF. In DNA, the CDR3 is TGCAGCGTTCCGGGACTAGCGGGTCTCAGCTCCTACAATGAGCAGTTCTTC. The J gene is TRBJ2-1, the V gene TRBV29-1; 12 nucleotides align to TRBD2. The V gene end was trimmed by 5 bases and the J gene end by 0 bases; junction bases not matched to a gene: 8. CDR1 SQVTM and CDR2 ANQGSEA come from the germline V gene. The CDR3 loop spans 17 amino acids.

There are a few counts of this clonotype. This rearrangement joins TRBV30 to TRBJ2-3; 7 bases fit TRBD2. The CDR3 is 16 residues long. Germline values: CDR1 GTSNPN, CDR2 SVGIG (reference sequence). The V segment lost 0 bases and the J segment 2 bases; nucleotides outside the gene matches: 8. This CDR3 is CAWSVIRGSLTDTQYF. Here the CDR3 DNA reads TGTGCCTGGAGTGTAATCCGCGGGAGCCTCACAGATACGCAGTATTTT.

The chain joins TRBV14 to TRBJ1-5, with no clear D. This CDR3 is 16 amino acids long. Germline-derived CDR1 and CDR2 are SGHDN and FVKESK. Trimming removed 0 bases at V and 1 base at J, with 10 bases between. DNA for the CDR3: TGTGCCAGCAGCCAAGAAACCCAGGTCAGCAATCAGCCCCAGCATTTT. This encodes CASSQETQVSNQPQHF.

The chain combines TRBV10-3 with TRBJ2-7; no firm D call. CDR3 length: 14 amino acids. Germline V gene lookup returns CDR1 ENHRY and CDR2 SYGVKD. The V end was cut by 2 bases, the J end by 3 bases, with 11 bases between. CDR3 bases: TGTGCCATCAGTGAGCCTTACCGCGTCTACGAGCAGTACTTC. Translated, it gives CAISEPYRVYEQYF.

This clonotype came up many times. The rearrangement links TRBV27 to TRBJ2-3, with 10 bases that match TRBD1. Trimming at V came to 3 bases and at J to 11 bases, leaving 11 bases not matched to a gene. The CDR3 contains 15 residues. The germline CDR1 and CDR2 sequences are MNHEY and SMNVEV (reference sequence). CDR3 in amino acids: CASSFMGTGEVEQYF. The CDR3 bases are TGTGCCAGCAGTTTTATGGGGACAGGGGAGGTAGAGCAGTATTTT.

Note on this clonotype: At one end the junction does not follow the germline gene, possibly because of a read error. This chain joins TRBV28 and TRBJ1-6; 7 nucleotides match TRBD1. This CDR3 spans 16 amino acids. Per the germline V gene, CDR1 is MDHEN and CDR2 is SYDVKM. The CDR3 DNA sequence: TGTGCCCGCCGACAACAGGGGCGCTCCTATAATTCCCCCCTCCCCTTT. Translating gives CARRQQGRSYNSPLPF.

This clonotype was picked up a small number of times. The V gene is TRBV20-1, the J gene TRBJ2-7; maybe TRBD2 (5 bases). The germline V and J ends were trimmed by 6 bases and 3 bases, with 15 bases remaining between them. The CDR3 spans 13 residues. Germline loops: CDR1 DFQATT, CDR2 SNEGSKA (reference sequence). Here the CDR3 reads CSASPGGSYEQYF. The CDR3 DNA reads TGCAGTGCCAGCCCCGGAGGTAGCTACGAGCAGTACTTC.

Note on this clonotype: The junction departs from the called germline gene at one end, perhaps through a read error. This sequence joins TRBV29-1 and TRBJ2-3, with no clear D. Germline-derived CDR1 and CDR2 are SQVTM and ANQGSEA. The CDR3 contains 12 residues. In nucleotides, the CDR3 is TGCAGCGTTTCGGACCGCACAGATACACAGTGTTTT. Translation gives CSVSDRTDTQCF.

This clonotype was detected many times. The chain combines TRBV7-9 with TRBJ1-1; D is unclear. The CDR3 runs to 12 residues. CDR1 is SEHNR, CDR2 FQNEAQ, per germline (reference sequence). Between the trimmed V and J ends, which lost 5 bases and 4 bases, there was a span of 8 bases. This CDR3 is CASSARSTEAFF. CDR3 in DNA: TGTGCCAGCAGCGCCCGTTCCACTGAAGCTTTCTTT.

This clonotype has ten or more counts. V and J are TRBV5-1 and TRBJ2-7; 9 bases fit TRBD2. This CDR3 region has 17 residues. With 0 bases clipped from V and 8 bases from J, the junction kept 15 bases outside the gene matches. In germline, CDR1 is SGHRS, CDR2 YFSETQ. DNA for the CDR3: TGCGCCAGCAGCTTGGACCCCCTGCGGGGGGGGGACGAGCAGCAGTACTTC. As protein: CASSLDPLRGGDEQQYF.

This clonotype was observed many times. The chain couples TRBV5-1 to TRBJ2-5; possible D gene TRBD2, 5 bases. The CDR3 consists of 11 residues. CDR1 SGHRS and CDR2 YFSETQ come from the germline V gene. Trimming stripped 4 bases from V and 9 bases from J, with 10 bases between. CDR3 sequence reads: CASSDGLSQYF. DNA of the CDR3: TGCGCCAGCAGCGACGGACTGTCCCAGTACTTC.

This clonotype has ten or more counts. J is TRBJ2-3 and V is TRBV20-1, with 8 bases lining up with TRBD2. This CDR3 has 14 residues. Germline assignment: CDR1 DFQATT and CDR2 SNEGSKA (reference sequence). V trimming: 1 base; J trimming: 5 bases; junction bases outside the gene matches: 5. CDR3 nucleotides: TGCAGTGCTAGAGCAACAGCGGGAGTAGATACGCAGTATTTT. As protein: CSARATAGVDTQYF.

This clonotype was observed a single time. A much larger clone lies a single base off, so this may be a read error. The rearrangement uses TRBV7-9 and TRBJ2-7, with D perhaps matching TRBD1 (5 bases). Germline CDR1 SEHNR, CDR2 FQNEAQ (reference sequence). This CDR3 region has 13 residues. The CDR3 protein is CASILGRGTEQYF. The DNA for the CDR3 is TGTGCCAGCATCTTAGGTAGGGGAACCGAGCAGTACTTC.

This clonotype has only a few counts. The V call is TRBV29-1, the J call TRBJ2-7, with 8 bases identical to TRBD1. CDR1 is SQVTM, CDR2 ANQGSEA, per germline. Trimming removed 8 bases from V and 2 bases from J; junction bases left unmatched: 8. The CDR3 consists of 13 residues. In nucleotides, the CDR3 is TGCAGCACGGGGACAGGTCCTACCTACGAGCAGTACTTC. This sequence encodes CSTGTGPTYEQYF.

This CDR3 is CASRGGDPDNEQFF. CDR3 nucleotide sequence: TGTGCCAGCCGGGGGGGGGACCCCGACAATGAGCAGTTCTTC. The chain recombines TRBV6-2 or TRBV6-3 with TRBJ2-1, with 8 bases lining up with TRBD2. This CDR3 has 14 residues. Trimming cost V 8 bases and J 5 bases; bases outside gene matches: 8. Germline loops: CDR1 MNHEY, CDR2 SVGEGT.

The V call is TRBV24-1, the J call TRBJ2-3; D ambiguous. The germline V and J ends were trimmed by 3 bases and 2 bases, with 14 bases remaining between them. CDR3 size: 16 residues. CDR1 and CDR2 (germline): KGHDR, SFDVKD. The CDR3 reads CATSDQAVGPTDTQYF. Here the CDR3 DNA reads TGTGCCACCAGTGATCAAGCCGTTGGGCCCACAGATACGCAGTATTTT.

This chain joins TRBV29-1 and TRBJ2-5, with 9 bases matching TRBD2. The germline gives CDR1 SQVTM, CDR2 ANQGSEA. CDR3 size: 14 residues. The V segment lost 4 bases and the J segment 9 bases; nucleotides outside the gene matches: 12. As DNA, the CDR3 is TGCAGCGTTGCGGGACTAGCCTCCCGGGAGCCCCAGTACTTC. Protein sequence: CSVAGLASREPQYF.